This T cell receptor beta chain originates from a study of identical twins. Study findings and constraints: Insertion counts were lower in abundant cord blood beta clonotypes, a trend that memory repertoires did not show. These conclusions were based on statistical analysis (cross-sectional, not following the same donors).

Note on this clonotype: Its antigen remains unidentified.

All donors comprised healthy Caucasians. The CDR3 runs to 11 residues. Trimming left V 6 bases short and J 5 bases short, with 9 bases between. CDR1 SQVTM and CDR2 ANQGSEA come from the germline V gene. MiXCR, applied by TCRdb to the 5' RACE reads, yields one record per CDR3 protein. The sample records just over 350 distinct CDR3 sequences, more than 80% being singletons. The chain combines TRBV29-1 with TRBJ2-3; D perhaps matches TRBD1 (6 bases). This receptor was obtained from a woman under 30 in good health. This table probably holds off-target reads from a library built for another chain. The sequencing sample was made of memory (CD45RO+) T cells sorted from blood. The DNA of the CDR3 is TGCAGCGTAACAGGGATAGATACGCAGTATTTT. The encoded protein is CSVTGIDTQYF.